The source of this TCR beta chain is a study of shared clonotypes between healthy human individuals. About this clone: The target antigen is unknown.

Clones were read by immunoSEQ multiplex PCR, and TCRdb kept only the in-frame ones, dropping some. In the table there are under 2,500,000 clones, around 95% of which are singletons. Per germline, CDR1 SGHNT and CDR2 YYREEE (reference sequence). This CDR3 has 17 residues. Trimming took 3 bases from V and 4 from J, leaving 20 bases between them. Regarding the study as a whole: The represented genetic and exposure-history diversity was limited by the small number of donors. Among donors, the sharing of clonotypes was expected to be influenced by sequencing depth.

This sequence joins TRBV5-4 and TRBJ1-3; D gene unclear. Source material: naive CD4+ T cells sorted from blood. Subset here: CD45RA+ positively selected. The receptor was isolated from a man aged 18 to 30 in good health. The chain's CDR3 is CASSSATVAYGGNTIYF. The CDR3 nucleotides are TGTGCCAGCAGCTCAGCTACAGTTGCCTACGGGGGAAACACCATATATTTT.